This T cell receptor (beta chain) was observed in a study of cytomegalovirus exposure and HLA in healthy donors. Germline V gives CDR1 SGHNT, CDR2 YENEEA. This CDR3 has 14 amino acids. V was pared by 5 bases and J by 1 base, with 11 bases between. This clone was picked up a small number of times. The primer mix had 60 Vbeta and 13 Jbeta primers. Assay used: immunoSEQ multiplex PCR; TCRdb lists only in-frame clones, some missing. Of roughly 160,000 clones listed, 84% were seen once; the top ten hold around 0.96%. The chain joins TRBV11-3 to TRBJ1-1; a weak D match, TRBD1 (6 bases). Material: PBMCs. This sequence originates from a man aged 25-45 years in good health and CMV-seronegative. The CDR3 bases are TGTGCCAGCAGCCCCCGGGGGGCGAACACTGAAGCTTTCTTT. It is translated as CASSPRGANTEAFF.